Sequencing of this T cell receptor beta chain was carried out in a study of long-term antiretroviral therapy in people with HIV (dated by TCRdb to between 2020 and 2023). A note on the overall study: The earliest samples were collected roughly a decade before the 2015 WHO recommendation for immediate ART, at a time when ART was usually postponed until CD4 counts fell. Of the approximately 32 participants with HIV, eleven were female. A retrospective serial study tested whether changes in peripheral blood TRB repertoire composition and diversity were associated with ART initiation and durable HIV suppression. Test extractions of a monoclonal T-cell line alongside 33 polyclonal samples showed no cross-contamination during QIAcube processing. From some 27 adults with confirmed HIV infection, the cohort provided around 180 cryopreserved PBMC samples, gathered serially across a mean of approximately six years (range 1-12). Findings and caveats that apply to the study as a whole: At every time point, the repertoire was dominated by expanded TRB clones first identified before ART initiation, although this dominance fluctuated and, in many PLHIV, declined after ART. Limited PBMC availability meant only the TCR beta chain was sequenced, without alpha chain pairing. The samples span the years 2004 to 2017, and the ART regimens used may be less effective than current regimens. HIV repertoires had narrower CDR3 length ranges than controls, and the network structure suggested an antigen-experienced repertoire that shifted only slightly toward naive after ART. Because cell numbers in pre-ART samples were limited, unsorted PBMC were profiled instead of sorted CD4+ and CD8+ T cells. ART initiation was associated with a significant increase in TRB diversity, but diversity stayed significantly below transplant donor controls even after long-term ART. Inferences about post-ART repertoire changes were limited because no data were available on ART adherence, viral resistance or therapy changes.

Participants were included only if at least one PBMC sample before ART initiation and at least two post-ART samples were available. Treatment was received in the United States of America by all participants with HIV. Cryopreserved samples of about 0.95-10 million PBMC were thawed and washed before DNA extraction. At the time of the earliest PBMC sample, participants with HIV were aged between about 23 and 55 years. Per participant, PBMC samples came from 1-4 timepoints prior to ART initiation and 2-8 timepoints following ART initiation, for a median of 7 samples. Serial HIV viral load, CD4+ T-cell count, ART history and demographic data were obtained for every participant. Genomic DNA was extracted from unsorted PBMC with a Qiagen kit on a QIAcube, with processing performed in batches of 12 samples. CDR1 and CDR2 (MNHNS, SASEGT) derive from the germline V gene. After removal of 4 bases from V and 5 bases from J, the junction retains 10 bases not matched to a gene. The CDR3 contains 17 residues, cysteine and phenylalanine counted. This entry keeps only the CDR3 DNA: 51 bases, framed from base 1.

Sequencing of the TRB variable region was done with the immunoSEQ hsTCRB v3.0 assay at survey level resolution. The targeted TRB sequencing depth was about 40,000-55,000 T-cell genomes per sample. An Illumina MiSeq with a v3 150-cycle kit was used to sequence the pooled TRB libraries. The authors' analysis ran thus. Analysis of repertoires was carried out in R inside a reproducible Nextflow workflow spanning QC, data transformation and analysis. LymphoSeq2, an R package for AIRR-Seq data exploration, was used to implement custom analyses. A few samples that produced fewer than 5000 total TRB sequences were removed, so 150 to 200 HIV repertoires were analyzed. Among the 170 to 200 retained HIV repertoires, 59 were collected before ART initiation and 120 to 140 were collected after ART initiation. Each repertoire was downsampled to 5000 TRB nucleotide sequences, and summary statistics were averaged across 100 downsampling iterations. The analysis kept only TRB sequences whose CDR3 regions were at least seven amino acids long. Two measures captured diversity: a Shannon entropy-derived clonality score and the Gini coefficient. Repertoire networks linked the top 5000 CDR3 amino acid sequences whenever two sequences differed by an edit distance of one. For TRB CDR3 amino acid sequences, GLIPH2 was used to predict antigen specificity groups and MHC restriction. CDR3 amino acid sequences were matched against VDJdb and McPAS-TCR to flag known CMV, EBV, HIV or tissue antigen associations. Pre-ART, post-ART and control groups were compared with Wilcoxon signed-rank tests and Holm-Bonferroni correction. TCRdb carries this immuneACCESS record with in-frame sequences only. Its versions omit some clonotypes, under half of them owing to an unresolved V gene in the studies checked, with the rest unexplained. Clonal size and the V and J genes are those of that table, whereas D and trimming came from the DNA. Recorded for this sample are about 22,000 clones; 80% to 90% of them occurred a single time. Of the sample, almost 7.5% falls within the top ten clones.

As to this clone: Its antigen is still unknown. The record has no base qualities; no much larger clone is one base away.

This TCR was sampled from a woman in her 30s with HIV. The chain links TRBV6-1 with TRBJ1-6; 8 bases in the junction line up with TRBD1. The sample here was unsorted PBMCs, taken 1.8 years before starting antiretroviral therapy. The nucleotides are TGTGCCAGCAGTGTTCGGACAGGGAACCATAATAATTCACCCCTCCACTTT. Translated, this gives CASSVRTGNHNNSPLHF.